This T cell receptor (beta chain) came from a study of blood T cell repertoires in COVID-19. Overall study context: There were acute and convalescent COVID-19 samples, and they came from the United States, Italy and Spain. T cells, B-cell-depleted T cells, or PBMCs provided the cDNA or gDNA that served as material.

Method: immunoSEQ multiplex PCR; TCRdb's copy keeps in-frame clones and lacks some. The sample has some 200,000 clones; 92% are singletons. The CDR3 covers 15 residues. Trimming left V 2 bases short and J 4 bases short, with 14 bases between. CDR1 and CDR2 from the germline V gene are SGHTA and FQGTGA. This sequence joins TRBV7-3 and TRBJ2-5, with a weak D call TRBD2 (5 bases). The receptor was derived from a man aged 30 to 45 with acute or convalescent COVID-19. The sample consisted of peripheral blood. CDR3 sequence: CASSLDRGSGETQYF. The CDR3 nucleotides are TGTGCCAGCAGCTTAGATCGGGGATCAGGAGAGACCCAGTACTTC.